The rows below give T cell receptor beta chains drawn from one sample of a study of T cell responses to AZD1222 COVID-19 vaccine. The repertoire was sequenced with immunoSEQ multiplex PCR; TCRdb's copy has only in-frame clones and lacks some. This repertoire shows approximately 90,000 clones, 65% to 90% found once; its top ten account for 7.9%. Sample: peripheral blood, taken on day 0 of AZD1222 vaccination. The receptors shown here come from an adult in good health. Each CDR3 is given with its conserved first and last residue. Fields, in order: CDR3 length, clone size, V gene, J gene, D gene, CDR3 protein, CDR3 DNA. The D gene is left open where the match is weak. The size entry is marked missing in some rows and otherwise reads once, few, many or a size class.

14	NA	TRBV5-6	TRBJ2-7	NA	CASSLWDTTYEQYF	TGTGCCAGCAGCTTGTGGGACACCACCTACGAGCAGTACTTC
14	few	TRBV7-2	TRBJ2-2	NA	CASSLYPGAGELFF	TGTGCCAGCAGCTTGTATCCAGGAGCCGGGGAGCTGTTTTTT
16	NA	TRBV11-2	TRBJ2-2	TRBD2	CASSLASGGGTGELFF	TGTGCCAGCAGCTTAGCTAGCGGGGGAGGTACCGGGGAGCTGTTTTTT
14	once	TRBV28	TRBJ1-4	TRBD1	CASSRTGSNEKLFF	TGTGCCAGCAGTAGGACAGGATCTAATGAAAAACTGTTTTTT
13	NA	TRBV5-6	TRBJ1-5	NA	CASSLWGISAQHF	TGTGCCAGCAGCTTGTGGGGGATATCGGCCCAGCATTTT
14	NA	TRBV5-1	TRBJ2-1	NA	CASSLDNTNNEQFF	TGCGCCAGCAGCTTGGACAACACGAACAATGAGCAGTTCTTC
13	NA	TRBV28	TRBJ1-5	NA	CASSTVHNQPQHF	TGTGCCAGCTCAACAGTACACAATCAGCCCCAGCATTTT
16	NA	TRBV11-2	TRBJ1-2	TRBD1	CASSLAYRGILYGYTF	TGTGCCAGCAGCTTAGCCTACAGGGGGATCCTCTATGGCTACACCTTC
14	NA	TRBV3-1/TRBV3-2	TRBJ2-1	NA	CASSQEINSAEQFF	TGTGCCAGCAGCCAAGAAATCAACTCCGCTGAGCAGTTCTTC
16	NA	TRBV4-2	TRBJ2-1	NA	CASSQDLWDSYNEQFF	TGTGCCAGCAGCCAAGATTTGTGGGACTCCTACAATGAGCAGTTCTTC
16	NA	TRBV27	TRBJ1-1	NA	CASSSQGPGWYTEAFF	TGTGCCAGCAGTTCCCAGGGGCCCGGGTGGTACACTGAAGCTTTCTTT
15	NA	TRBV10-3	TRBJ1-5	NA	CAISGTQRGNQPQHF	TGTGCCATCAGTGGTACCCAACGGGGCAATCAGCCCCAGCATTTT
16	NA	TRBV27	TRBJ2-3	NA	CASSEPSSGAGDTQYF	TGTGCCAGCAGTGAACCGTCCTCGGGCGCTGGAGATACGCAGTATTTT
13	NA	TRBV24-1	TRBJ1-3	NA	CATRESSGNTIYF	TGTGCCACCAGGGAGAGCTCTGGAAACACCATATATTTT
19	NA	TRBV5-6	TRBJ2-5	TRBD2	CASSLGTSGRMWLQETQYF	TGTGCCAGCAGCCTAGGGACTAGCGGGAGGATGTGGCTCCAGGAGACCCAGTACTTC
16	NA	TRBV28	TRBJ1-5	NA	CASSLRGAGVHQPQHF	TGTGCCAGCAGTCTAAGAGGCGCGGGCGTGCATCAGCCCCAGCATTTT
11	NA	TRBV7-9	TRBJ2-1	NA	CAPGIYNEQFF	TGTGCCCCGGGAATCTACAATGAGCAGTTCTTC
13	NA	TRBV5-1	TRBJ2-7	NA	CASSFEVFYEQYF	TGCGCCAGCAGCTTTGAGGTCTTCTACGAGCAGTACTTC
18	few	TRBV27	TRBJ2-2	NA	CASSLTLGGVIRAGELFF	TGTGCCAGCAGTTTAACGCTTGGCGGGGTCATTCGGGCCGGGGAGCTGTTTTTT
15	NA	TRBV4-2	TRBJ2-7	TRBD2	CASSLGGLGLYEQYF	TGTGCCAGCAGCCTTGGGGGACTAGGACTCTACGAGCAGTACTTC
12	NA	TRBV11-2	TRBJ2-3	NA	CASSLDPGSQYF	TGTGCCAGCAGCTTAGATCCCGGGTCGCAGTATTTT
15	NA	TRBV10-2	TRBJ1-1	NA	CASSAQGGMNTEAFF	TGCGCCAGCAGTGCTCAGGGAGGAATGAACACTGAAGCTTTCTTT
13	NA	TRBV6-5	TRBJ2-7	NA	CASRDGMQYEQYF	TGTGCCAGCAGGGATGGGATGCAATACGAGCAGTACTTC
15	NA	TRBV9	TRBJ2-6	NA	CASSPQGSGANVLTF	TGTGCCAGCAGCCCCCAGGGGTCGGGGGCCAACGTCCTGACTTTC
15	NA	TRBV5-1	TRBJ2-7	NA	CANGQRRETTYEQYF	TGCGCCAACGGACAGCGGAGAGAGACTACCTACGAGCAGTACTTC
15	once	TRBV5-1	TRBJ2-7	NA	CASSLELGGSYEQYF	TGCGCCAGCAGCTTGGAGCTTGGCGGCTCCTACGAGCAGTACTTC
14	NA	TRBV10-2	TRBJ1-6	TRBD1	CASRPTGSNSPLHF	TGCGCCAGCAGACCGACAGGGTCTAATTCACCCCTCCACTTT
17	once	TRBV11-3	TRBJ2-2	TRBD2	CASSSTSGRAPWGELFF	TGTGCCAGCAGCTCTACTAGCGGGAGGGCCCCATGGGGGGAGCTGTTTTTT
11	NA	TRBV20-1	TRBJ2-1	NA	CSAWLYNEQFF	TGCAGTGCCTGGCTATACAATGAGCAGTTCTTC
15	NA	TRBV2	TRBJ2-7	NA	CASTLGSGFSYEQYF	TGTGCCAGCACCTTGGGGAGCGGTTTCTCCTACGAGCAGTACTTC
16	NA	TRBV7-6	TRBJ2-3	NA	CASSSGQSRVTDTQYF	TGTGCCAGCAGCTCAGGGCAAAGCAGGGTCACAGATACGCAGTATTTT
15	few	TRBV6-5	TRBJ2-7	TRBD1	CASRSQGTGWDEQYF	TGTGCCAGCAGGTCACAAGGGACAGGCTGGGACGAGCAGTACTTC
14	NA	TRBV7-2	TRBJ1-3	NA	CASSFSRAGNTIYF	TGTGCCAGCAGCTTTAGTCGAGCTGGAAACACCATATATTTT
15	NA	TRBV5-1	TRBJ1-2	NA	CASSLERGNYYGYTF	TGCGCCAGCAGCTTGGAGCGGGGGAACTACTATGGCTACACCTTC
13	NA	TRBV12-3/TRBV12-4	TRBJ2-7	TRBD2	CASSFRTSYEQYF	TGTGCCAGCAGTTTTAGGACTAGCTACGAGCAGTACTTC
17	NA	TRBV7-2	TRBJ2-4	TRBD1	CASSPRQGAGTKNIQYF	TGTGCCAGCAGCCCGAGACAGGGGGCGGGAACCAAAAACATTCAGTACTTC
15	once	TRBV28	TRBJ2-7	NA	CASSLPGGTGYEQYF	TGTGCCAGCAGCCTGCCTGGCGGGACGGGCTACGAGCAGTACTTC
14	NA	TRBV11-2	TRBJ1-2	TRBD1	CASSLGQGPYGYTF	TGTGCCAGCAGCTTAGGACAGGGGCCCTATGGCTACACCTTC
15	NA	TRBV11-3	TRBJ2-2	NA	CASSFDGGNTGELFF	TGTGCCAGCAGCTTTGACGGGGGAAACACCGGGGAGCTGTTTTTT
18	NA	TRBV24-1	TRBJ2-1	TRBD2	CATSDLPRGLAGANEQFF	TGTGCCACCAGTGATTTGCCCCGGGGACTAGCGGGAGCCAATGAGCAGTTCTTC
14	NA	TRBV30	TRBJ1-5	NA	CAWRGPGSNQPQHF	TGTGCCTGGAGGGGACCTGGGAGCAATCAGCCCCAGCATTTT
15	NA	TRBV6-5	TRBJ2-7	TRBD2	CASKALSGMDYEQYF	TGTGCCAGCAAAGCGCTTAGCGGGATGGACTACGAGCAGTACTTC
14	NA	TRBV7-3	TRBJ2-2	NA	CASSLNPRSGELFF	TGTGCCAGCAGCTTAAATCCGAGATCCGGGGAGCTGTTTTTT
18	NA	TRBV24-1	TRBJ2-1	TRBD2	CATSQLREGTSSYNEQFF	TGTGCCACCAGTCAATTGCGGGAAGGGACTAGCTCCTACAATGAGCAGTTCTTC
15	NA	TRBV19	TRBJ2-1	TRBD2	CASSMRLAGVDEQFF	TGTGCCAGTAGTATGAGACTAGCGGGAGTCGATGAGCAGTTCTTC
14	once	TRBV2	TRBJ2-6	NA	CASGGLGGANVLTF	TGTGCCAGCGGAGGGCTCGGTGGGGCCAACGTCCTGACTTTC
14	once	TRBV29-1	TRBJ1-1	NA	CSVSSPGRRTEAFF	TGCAGCGTTTCATCCCCGGGCAGAAGGACTGAAGCTTTCTTT
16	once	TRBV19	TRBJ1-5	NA	CASSIEGLKRNQPQHF	TGTGCCAGTAGTATAGAGGGGCTTAAGCGCAATCAGCCCCAGCATTTT
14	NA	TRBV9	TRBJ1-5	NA	CASSAAGTHQPQHF	TGTGCCAGCAGCGCGGCGGGAACGCACCAGCCCCAGCATTTT
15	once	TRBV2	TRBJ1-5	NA	CASSSPGGTNQPQHF	TGTGCCAGCAGTTCCCCTGGAGGTACCAATCAGCCCCAGCATTTT